What follows are 23 T cell receptor beta chains derived from one specimen sequenced in a study of T cell responses to AZD1222 COVID-19 vaccine. Sequencing used immunoSEQ multiplex PCR; TCRdb keeps in-frame clones, though not all of them. The top ten clones hold about 1.6% of a sample with roughly 150,000 clones, 80% to 95% of them seen once. Here the sequenced sample was peripheral blood, taken on day 0 of AZD1222 vaccination. These receptors all stem from an adult in good health.

The chain combines TRBV9 with TRBJ2-3; 8 positions agree with TRBD2. Germline V CDR1 and CDR2: SGDLS, YYNGEE. With 1 base clipped from V and 5 bases from J, the junction kept 6 bases outside the gene matches. The CDR3 contains 15 residues. In nucleotides, the CDR3 is TGTGCCAGCAGCGTACGACGGGAGGGTTTAGATACGCAGTATTTT. It specifies CASSVRREGLDTQYF.

This clone was detected a few times. The V and J genes are TRBV3-1 (or the pseudogene TRBV3-2) and TRBJ2-5; 7 positions match TRBD2. This CDR3 has 14 amino acids. V gave up 1 base and J gave up 6 bases; unmatched junction bases: 5. The germline V gene has CDR1 LGHDT and CDR2 YNNKEL (reference sequence). DNA for the CDR3: TGTGCCAGCAGCCAAGCCAGCGGGGAAAAGACCCAGTACTTC. Translating it yields CASSQASGEKTQYF.

The V call is TRBV7-3, the J call TRBJ2-2; TRBD1 matches 9 bases. The J segment lost 7 bases and the V segment lost 4 bases, leaving 7 bases of the junction unmatched. The CDR3 loop spans 15 amino acids. Germline V gene lookup returns CDR1 SGHTA and CDR2 FQGTGA. CDR3 loop: CASSSTGTGNGELFF. The CDR3 nucleotides read TGTGCCAGCAGCTCCACGGGGACAGGGAACGGGGAGCTGTTTTTT.

V and J are TRBV27 and TRBJ2-1; 14 bases align to TRBD2. The CDR3 is 16 residues long. V lost 6 bases, J lost 7 bases, and 8 bases stayed unmatched. In germline, CDR1 is MNHEY, CDR2 SMNVEV (reference sequence). CDR3 DNA sequence: TGTGCCAGCAGGGGAATGGGACTAGCGGGAGTTAATGAGCAGTTCTTC. Its protein is CASRGMGLAGVNEQFF.

The V call is TRBV2, the J call TRBJ1-1; maybe TRBD1 (6 bases). CDR3 length: 12 amino acids. Trimming removed 6 bases from V and 6 bases from J, with 11 bases in between. Germline V lookup: CDR1 SNHLY, CDR2 FYNNEI. In DNA form, the CDR3 reads TGTGCCAGCAGCACAGGGAGGCCTGAAGCTTTCTTT. Its protein is CASSTGRPEAFF.

The CDR3 region has the DNA TGTGCCAGCAGCGTCCGGGTCTACAATGAGCAGTTCTTC. Translating gives CASSVRVYNEQFF. V is TRBV9 and J is TRBJ2-1; D is unresolved. V was trimmed by 2 bases and J by 3 bases, leaving 6 bases between them. The CDR3 spans 13 residues. Germline assignment: CDR1 SGDLS and CDR2 YYNGEE.

The rearrangement links TRBV19 to TRBJ2-1, with 9 positions matching TRBD1. The CDR3 consists of 17 residues. V trimming: 3 bases; J trimming: 7 bases; junction bases outside the gene matches: 13. The germline V gene has CDR1 LNHDA and CDR2 SQIVND (reference sequence). For the CDR3, the DNA is TGTGCCAGTAGTATCTCCCACTCCGGGACAGGGAGGAATGAGCAGTTCTTC. Protein sequence: CASSISHSGTGRNEQFF.

The CDR3 here is CASSVLTATYGYTF. The CDR3 DNA follows: TGTGCCAGCAGCGTTCTGACAGCCACGTATGGCTACACCTTC. This rearrangement joins TRBV9 to TRBJ1-2; tentatively, D is TRBD1 (5 bases). This CDR3 spans 14 amino acids. Germline loops: CDR1 SGDLS, CDR2 YYNGEE. V dropped 2 bases and J dropped 5 bases, with 13 bases sitting between them.

The chain joins TRBV18 to TRBJ1-5; 8 bases match TRBD1. Germline V CDR1 and CDR2: KGHSH, LQKENI. This CDR3 has 17 amino acids. Trimming at V came to 3 bases and at J to 1 base, leaving 8 bases not matched to a gene. The CDR3 nucleotides read TGTGCCAGCTCACCCGGACAGGGCGGGGGGAGCAATCAGCCCCAGCATTTT. The encoded protein is CASSPGQGGGSNQPQHF.

This clone has just one count. V usage is TRBV10-2 and J usage is TRBJ2-7, with TRBD2 matching 8 bases. The CDR3 totals 15 residues. The germline CDR1 and CDR2 sequences are WSHSY and SAAADI. J gave up 2 bases and V 2 bases, and 5 bases lay outside the gene matches. The CDR3 DNA is TGCGCCAGCAGTGAGGCGGGGGGCCGAACCTACGAGCAGTACTTC. Its protein product is CASSEAGGRTYEQYF.

The chain carries TRBV5-1 and TRBJ1-6, with 9 positions matching TRBD1. Germline values: CDR1 SGHRS, CDR2 YFSETQ. CDR3 length: 14 residues. The J segment lost 7 bases and the V segment lost 4 bases, leaving 3 bases of the junction unmatched. The CDR3 here is CASSPGQGNSPLHF. The CDR3 DNA sequence: TGCGCCAGCAGCCCCGGACAGGGGAATTCACCCCTCCACTTT. The variable domain in full, completed from reference TRBV5-1 and TRBJ1-6, reads KAGVTQTPRYLIKTRGQQVTLSCSPISGHRSVSWYQQTPGQGLQFLFEYFSETQRNKGNFPGRFSGRQFSNSRSEMNVSTLELGDSALYLCASSPGQGNSPLHFGNGTRLTVT.

The chain combines TRBV18 with TRBJ2-5; D is possibly TRBD1 (5 bases). Between the trimmed V and J ends, which lost 4 bases and 9 bases, there was a span of 12 bases. Germline V lookup: CDR1 KGHSH, CDR2 LQKENI. CDR3 size: 12 residues. The CDR3 here is CASSRTSEAQYF. In DNA, the CDR3 is TGTGCCAGCTCACGGACATCCGAGGCCCAGTACTTC.

The chain employs TRBV5-1 and TRBJ2-7; D remains ambiguous. CDR3 length equals 15 residues. V lost 3 bases, J lost 0 bases, and 13 bases lay in between. Germline V gene lookup returns CDR1 SGHRS and CDR2 YFSETQ. CDR3 bases: TGCGCCAGCAGCTCGGACCCACTGAGCTCCTACGAGCAGTACTTC. Translation: CASSSDPLSSYEQYF.

The chain combines TRBV9 with TRBJ2-1, with D possibly TRBD1 on 6 matching bases. V lost 0 bases, J lost 6 bases, and 10 bases lay in between. There are 14 residues in the CDR3. Germline CDR1 and CDR2: SGDLS and YYNGEE. CDR3 sequence: CASSVGEGGNEQFF. Written as DNA, the CDR3 is TGTGCCAGCAGCGTAGGAGAAGGGGGCAATGAGCAGTTCTTC.

The V call is TRBV6-2 or TRBV6-3, the J call TRBJ2-1; the D gene is possibly TRBD2 (6 bases). Trimming shortened V by 6 bases and J by 7 bases, and 22 bases separated the two germline ends. CDR1 is MNHEY, CDR2 SVGEGT, per germline. CDR3 length: 16 amino acids. The CDR3 nucleotides are TGTGCCAGCAGCTTTAATGCTGCAGGGAGGAGGAATGAGCAGTTCTTC. It codes for CASSFNAAGRRNEQFF.

This clone was observed a single time. The genes are TRBV19 and TRBJ2-3; D is possibly TRBD2 (5 bases). Between the trimmed V and J ends, which lost 4 bases and 0 bases, there was a span of 11 bases. Germline V lookup: CDR1 LNHDA, CDR2 SQIVND (reference sequence). The CDR3 length is 15 residues. The CDR3 nucleotides read TGTGCCAGTAGTACTGGCGGGCCGAGCACAGATACGCAGTATTTT. Encoded protein: CASSTGGPSTDTQYF.

This chain connects TRBV11-2 to TRBJ2-1; tentatively, D is TRBD2 (5 bases). This CDR3 contains 17 residues. CDR1 is SGHAT and CDR2 is FQNNGV in the germline V gene. V dropped 1 base and J dropped 0 bases, with 13 bases sitting between them. The CDR3 protein is CASSLGLRALSYNEQFF. The CDR3 nucleotides read TGTGCCAGCAGCTTAGGTCTGAGGGCCCTCTCCTACAATGAGCAGTTCTTC.

This chain links TRBV16 with TRBJ2-1; no definite D call. The CDR3 sequence is 15 residues long. V was clipped by 4 bases and J by 5 bases, with 15 bases between them. CDR1 is KGHSY and CDR2 is FQNENV in the germline V gene. CDR3 bases: TGTGCCAGCAGCCCGACCCGGGCAGGAAACAATGAGCAGTTCTTC. It codes for CASSPTRAGNNEQFF.

This clone came up a few times. This rearrangement joins TRBV3-1 (or the pseudogene TRBV3-2) to TRBJ2-5; D tentatively reads TRBD1 or TRBD2 (5 bases each). Trimming cost V 3 bases and J 2 bases, with 13 bases left between them. Per the germline V gene, CDR1 is LGHDT and CDR2 is YNNKEL (reference sequence). The CDR3 is 15 amino acids. The CDR3 DNA follows: TGTGCCAGCAGCCAGCCGGGACGAGGTCAAGAGACCCAGTACTTC. Protein product: CASSQPGRGQETQYF.

This rearrangement joins TRBV12-3 or TRBV12-4 to TRBJ1-6, with D possibly being TRBD1 (5 bases). This CDR3 contains 13 residues. Trimming took 5 bases from V and 13 from J, leaving 15 bases between them. The CDR3 here is CASSGRGPGPLHF. The CDR3 DNA reads TGTGCCAGCAGTGGACGGGGCCCGGGGCCCCTCCACTTT.

The chain has TRBV6-5 and TRBJ2-5; D unresolved. The CDR3 length is 15 residues. Per the germline V gene, CDR1 is MNHEY and CDR2 is SVGAGI. V lost 2 bases, J lost 7 bases, and 17 bases lay in between. The CDR3 nucleotides read TGTGCCAGCAGTTACCCAACCATGGGTCCGGGGACCCAGTACTTC. Its translation: CASSYPTMGPGTQYF.

The chain recombines TRBV11-2 with TRBJ1-5; 9 bases match TRBD1. Trimming removed 5 bases from V and 5 bases from J; junction bases left unmatched: 7. The CDR3 runs to 15 residues. Germline V CDR1 and CDR2: SGHAT, FQNNGV. This CDR3 reads CASSAGTGTHQPQHF. CDR3 nucleotide sequence: TGTGCCAGCAGCGCCGGGACAGGGACTCATCAGCCCCAGCATTTT.

The rearrangement joins TRBV7-9 to TRBJ1-2, with D unresolved. This CDR3 has 12 amino acids. The germline V and J ends were trimmed by 5 bases and 4 bases, with 8 bases remaining between them. The germline CDR1 and CDR2 sequences are SEHNR and FQNEAQ (reference sequence). The CDR3 region has the DNA TGTGCCAGCAGCCCATCGAGCTATGGCTACACCTTC. It encodes CASSPSSYGYTF.